The clone carrying this TCR beta chain appeared many times. Its antigen is not known. RNA transcripts were the source from which TCR beta CDR3 regions were amplified. Amplification began with first-round RT-PCR using HTBI primers, then second-round multiplex PCR was performed. In TCRdb, the multiplex PCR reads were re-called with MiXCR into one record per CDR3 protein. The sample shows hundreds of thousands of distinct CDR3 sequences, around a fifth of them seen only once. Germline V CDR1 and CDR2: MNHEY, SVGEGT. The germline V and J ends were trimmed by 10 bases and 4 bases, with 10 bases remaining between them. This CDR3 has 11 amino acids. This sample is part of a study of Graves' ophthalmopathy and Graves' hyperthyroidism. The study's findings and limits: Discriminating ophthalmopathy from stable hyperthyroidism, a 13-signature model attained a sensitivity of about 88% and a specificity of approximately 77%. Most expanded thyroid clonotypes above 0.001 frequency also appeared in blood.

Diagnosis used clinical symptoms, serum thyroxine, TRAb, thyroid ultrasound and orbital computed tomography. This rearrangement joins TRBV6-2 or TRBV6-3 to TRBJ1-2; the D gene is possibly TRBD1 (5 bases). The sample consisted of peripheral blood. The receptor was isolated from a woman younger than 30 with stable Graves' hyperthyroidism. Some clones in this sample may be carry-over from other donors' samples. CDR3 coding DNA: TGTGCCACCCAGGGAATCTATGGCTACACCTTC. It encodes CATQGIYGYTF.